This is a list of T cell receptor beta chains from one sample in a study of regulatory T cells in long-lasting Graves disease. TCRdb ran MiXCR on the multiplex PCR reads and lists one entry per CDR3 protein. Counted here are fewer than 400,000 distinct CDR3 sequences, roughly 18% occurring once; the ten biggest clones make up more than 30%. Material: peripheral blood mononuclear cells (PBMCs), obtained at new diagnosis, from a patient treated with antithyroid drugs. These receptors originate from a female donor with Graves disease. Both conserved end residues are part of each CDR3. D genes are given only for firm matches. Some rows have no size entry. The others give once, few or many, or a class for an expanded clone.

>TRBJ2-5|.|TRBD2|TRBV5-1
TGCGCCAGCAGCTTGGGACTAGCGGAGTGGGGAGAGACCCAGTACTTC
CASSLGLAEWGETQYF
>TRBJ1-4|many|.|TRBV6-5
TGTGCCAGCAGTTCGAGTCGTGGCAGGCGGTGGGAAAAACTGTTTTTT
CASSSSRGRRWEKLFF
>TRBJ2-3|many|.|TRBV19
TGTGCCAGTAGCAGGGAGACAGATACGCAGTATTTT
CASSRETDTQYF
>TRBJ1-2|.|.|TRBV27
TGTGCCAGCACGGCGGACGTTATCGATGGCTACACCTTC
CASTADVIDGYTF
>TRBJ2-2|few|TRBD2|TRBV13
TGTGCCAGCAGCTTCTTAGCGGGAGGGCCGGGTGACCCCGGGGAGCTGTTTTTT
CASSFLAGGPGDPGELFF
>TRBJ2-4|many|.|TRBV6-5
TGTGCCAGCAGTTACTCGAGGGGACTAGCCAAAAACATTCAGTACTTC
CASSYSRGLAKNIQYF
>TRBJ2-1|many|.|TRBV7-6
TGTGCCAGCAGCCTTACTCAGGGTTCCTACAATGAGCAGTTCTTC
CASSLTQGSYNEQFF
>TRBJ2-7|.|.|TRBV9
TGTGCCAGCAGCGTTGCCCCGGGCGAGCAGTACTTC
CASSVAPGEQYF
>TRBJ1-2|many|.|TRBV6-5
TGTGCCAGCAGTTACTCGAGTAAAGCCTTCGGCACCTTC
CASSYSSKAFGTF
>TRBJ1-1|many|.|TRBV12-3/TRBV12-4
TGTGCCAGCAAGACAGGGAACACTGAAGCTTTCTTT
CASKTGNTEAFF
>TRBJ1-6|few|.|TRBV25-1
TGTGCCAGCAGTGAGAGAGGAAGCTCCTATAATTCACCCCTCCACTTT
CASSERGSSYNSPLHF
>TRBJ2-1|.|TRBD2|TRBV14
TGTGCCAGCAGCCAATTTCCGGGAGGGGACAATGAGCAGTTCTTC
CASSQFPGGDNEQFF
>TRBJ2-5|.|TRBD2|TRBV2
TGTGCCAGCAGTGGTTCTAGCGGGAGGGGCCAAGAGACCCAGTACTTC
CASSGSSGRGQETQYF
>TRBJ2-1|.|TRBD1|TRBV7-2
TGTGCCAGGGGGACAGGGGGATCTTCTAGCTCCTACAATGAGCAGTTCTTC
CARGTGGSSSSYNEQFF
>TRBJ2-7|.|TRBD1|TRBV5-5
TGTACCAGCAGCCCCGGACAGGGGACCTCCTACGAGCAGTACTTC
CTSSPGQGTSYEQYF
>TRBJ1-5|.|.|TRBV2
TGTGCCAGCAGTGAAGGGACAGTGTATAGCAATCAGCCCCAGCATTTT
CASSEGTVYSNQPQHF
>TRBJ2-5|.|TRBD2|TRBV3-1
TGTGCCAGCACCCAACGGTTGTCGCCCCGGGGGGGTGGATCGGAGACCCAGTACTTC
CASTQRLSPRGGGSETQYF
>TRBJ2-7|many|.|TRBV19
TGTGCCAGACCGGGACCCCAGGCGGACGAGCAGTACTTC
CARPGPQADEQYF
>TRBJ1-2|many|.|TRBV11-1
TGTGCCAGCAGCGCCCGGGCACCTACTAACTATGGCTACACCTTC
CASSARAPTNYGYTF
>TRBJ2-7|.|.|TRBV7-2
TGTGCCAGCAGCTTACCAGGGCGCCCCTACGAGCAGTACTTC
CASSLPGRPYEQYF
>TRBJ2-3|many|TRBD2|TRBV20-1
TGCAGTGCTAGAGTCCCAGCGGGAGCCCCGCTAGGGGATACGCAGTATTTT
CSARVPAGAPLGDTQYF
>TRBJ2-7|many|.|TRBV6-1
TGTGCCAGCAGTGAAGCAGGGCTCAACTCCTACGAGCAGTACTTC
CASSEAGLNSYEQYF
>TRBJ2-1|.|TRBD2|TRBV27
TGTGCCAGCAGTTCCGGACTAGCGGGAGACCGCGATGAGCAGTTCTTC
CASSSGLAGDRDEQFF
>TRBJ2-5|.|.|TRBV20-1
TGCAGTGCTAGAGACCCCGTCCCGGCCCCTCGAAAAGGTGCCCAGTACTTC
CSARDPVPAPRKGAQYF
>TRBJ2-7|.|TRBD1|TRBV25-1
TGTGCCAGCAGTGGGGGACAGGGCCTTACCTCCTACGAGCAGTACTTC
CASSGGQGLTSYEQYF
>TRBJ2-7|few|.|TRBV20-1
TGCAGTGGACTACTCTTAGGCGACTACGAGCAGTACTTC
CSGLLLGDYEQYF
>TRBJ1-5|many|.|TRBV27
TGTGCCAGCAGCCCGACCGGGAATCAGCCCCAGCATTTT
CASSPTGNQPQHF
>TRBJ1-1|many|.|TRBV28
TGTGCCAGCAGTTTGCTACCCTGGACGGGGAGGACTGAAGCTTTCTTT
CASSLLPWTGRTEAFF